The subject of this entry is one T cell receptor beta chain. Its antigen target is currently unknown. Base qualities are missing; no much larger clone stands one base away. These data originate in a study of T and B cells in COVID-19 patients (dated by TCRdb to the early 2020s). At the level of the whole study: Using TRB and IGH repertoire sequencing of peripheral blood, the study characterized adaptive immunity in COVID-19 patients who had active infection or had recovered. Of the 20 patients in the active-infection cohort, about 18 had comorbidities associated with unfavorable COVID-19 outcome. Over 7.5 million TCR sequences were analysed from a TCR and BCR sequence repository that comprised around 40 patients and approximately 69 time points. The recovered cohort included some 18 patients who contributed 20 or so samples, and most of those patients had mild to moderate COVID-19 that was managed on an outpatient basis. Repertoire analyses used an age-matched reference group of approximately 40 healthy donors who were negative for COVID-19 antibodies as the comparison. As many as 9 follow-up blood samples were taken per patient, and some of the samples covered different disease stages within the same individual. A median age of approximately 35 years was recorded in the recovered cohort versus around 67 years in the active-infection cohort. A couple of patients belonged to both the recovered and active cohorts because samples were available from active disease and after recovery. Of the 20 to 25 patients in the active-infection cohort, approximately 12 were critically ill and needed mechanical ventilation or ECMO. Beyond this particular receptor, the publication reports: TRB repertoires were found to be highly clonal in active COVID-19, whereas diversity and richness at recovery were found to rise above healthy donor levels. Patients with COVID-19 were reported to show strongly skewed TRBV/TRBJ gene usage. The reported TCR clusters were stated to require prospective validation before clinical use. The recovered cohort had 2,000 to 3,000 exclusive TCR clusters, including under 40 low-pGen clusters. Few blood samples were available from mildly ill patients while symptoms were present or from severe cases at early time points. The cohort was considered too small to assess HLA contributions to COVID-19 susceptibility or severity. Specific T cell subsets (CD4+/Treg/CD8+) and sorted SARS-CoV-2-responsive or tetramer+ T cells had not yet been sequenced, with those experiments still ongoing.

CDR1 and CDR2, looked up from the germline V gene (reference sequence), are DFQATT and SNEGSKA. V sheds 6 bases and J sheds 0 bases, leaving 17 bases between their ends. Taken from cysteine to phenylalanine, the CDR3 has 15 residues. Only the CDR3 portion is preserved as DNA: 45 bases, with reading frame beginning at the first base. TRB repertoires were amplified from 250-500 ng of genomic DNA extracted from blood. This sample was sequenced with an Illumina MiSeq. Multiplex PCR with BIOMED2 TRB-A/B primer pools was used to amplify the TRB rearrangements. Illumina-compatible adapters and 7-nucleotide sample barcodes were attached to the amplicons in two consecutive PCRs. All library PCRs used Phusion HS II polymerase. Amplicons were purified from gel with the NucleoSpin Gel and PCR Clean-up kit, quantified on Qubit, and pooled at 4 to 4.5 nM. The quality of the amplicon pool was checked on an Agilent 2100 Bioanalyzer prior to Illumina next-generation sequencing. The authors processed their data as follows. TRB rearrangements were annotated with MiXCR 3.0.8 using the default MiXCR reference library. Non-productive reads and sequences with fewer than 2 reads were removed, and every unique CDR3 nucleotide sequence was treated as one clone. Clonality, diversity, richness and V-J gene usage were computed in R 3.5.1. GLIPH2 was used to cluster TCRs by CDR3 similarity, and OLGA was used to calculate generation probabilities. GLIPH2 clusters were kept only if they contained at least four unique TCR clonotypes found in at least three individuals. Clones were called with MiXCR by TCRdb after fastp trimmed the public reads at Q25, and only in-frame beta chains were retained. All rows with the same CDR3 protein become a single entry with the most common DNA and genes. It is TCRdb's table, rather than the study itself, that gives the V and J calls and clone size. This sample lists over 7,000 distinct CDR3 sequences; 20% to 25% were detected once. The top ten constitute approximately 3.3% of the sample.

This clonotype was sampled from a human donor who had recovered from COVID-19. Sequencing used blood. Here the chain combines TRBV20-1 and TRBJ2-5; the D match is possibly TRBD1 or TRBD2, with 5 bases aligned in each. The nucleotide sequence reads as follows: TGCAGTGCAGAAGGGCGTGGGACGTACCAAGAGACCCAGTACTTC. This gives the protein CSAEGRGTYQETQYF.